The 2 T cell receptor beta chains presented below share a single source sample, sequenced in a study of OX40 agonist ivuxolimab in advanced cancers. The protocol was immunoSEQ multiplex PCR, while the TCRdb copy is restricted to in-frame clones and leaves out a portion. The sample contains about 80,000 clones, roughly 90% of which appear only once. The specimen was CD4+ or CD8+ T cells sorted from blood, collected in a trial of the OX40 agonist ivuxolimab. Receptors originate from an adult with an advanced solid tumor such as melanoma, head and neck, liver or kidney cancer.

The chain links TRBV27 to TRBJ2-7, with D tentatively TRBD1 (6 bases). The V and J ends lost 3 bases and 3 bases respectively, with 15 bases between them. The CDR3 is 15 residues long. Per germline, CDR1 MNHEY and CDR2 SMNVEV (reference sequence). The CDR3 sequence: CASSLGQGLSYEQYF. CDR3 nucleotides: TGTGCCAGCAGTTTGGGCCAGGGGTTGAGCTACGAGCAGTACTTC.

This rearrangement joins TRBV13 to TRBJ2-5; D may be TRBD2 (5 bases). V lost 2 bases and J 7 bases, leaving 14 bases between the germline ends. Germline V CDR1 and CDR2: PRHDT, FYEKMQ (reference sequence). The CDR3 loop spans 14 amino acids. CDR3 sequence reads: CASSLRIDAGTQYF. In DNA form, the CDR3 reads TGTGCCAGCAGCTTACGTATCGATGCGGGGACCCAGTACTTC.